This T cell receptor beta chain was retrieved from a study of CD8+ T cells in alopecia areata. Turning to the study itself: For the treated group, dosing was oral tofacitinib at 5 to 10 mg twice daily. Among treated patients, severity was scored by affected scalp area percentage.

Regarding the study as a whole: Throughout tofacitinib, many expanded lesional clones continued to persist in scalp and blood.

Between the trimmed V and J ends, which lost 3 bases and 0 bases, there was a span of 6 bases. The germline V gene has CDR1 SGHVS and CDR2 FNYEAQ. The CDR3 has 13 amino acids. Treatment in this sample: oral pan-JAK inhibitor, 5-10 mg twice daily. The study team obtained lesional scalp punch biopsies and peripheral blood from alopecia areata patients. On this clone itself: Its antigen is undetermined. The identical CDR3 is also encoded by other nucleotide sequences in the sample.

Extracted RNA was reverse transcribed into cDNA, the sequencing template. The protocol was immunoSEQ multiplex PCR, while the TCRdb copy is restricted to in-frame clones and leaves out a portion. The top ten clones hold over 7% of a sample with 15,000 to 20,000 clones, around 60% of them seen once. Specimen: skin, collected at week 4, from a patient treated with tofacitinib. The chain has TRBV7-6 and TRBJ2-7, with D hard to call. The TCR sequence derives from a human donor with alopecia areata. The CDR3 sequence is CASSFAGSYEQYF. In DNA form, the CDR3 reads TGTGCCAGCAGCTTTGCAGGCTCCTACGAGCAGTACTTC.